One sample yielded the 29 T cell receptor beta chains listed below, sequenced in a study of blood T cell repertoires in COVID-19. Profiled with immunoSEQ multiplex PCR; TCRdb holds only in-frame clones, not every one. The sample holds approximately 83,000 clones, roughly three quarters seen once. Sequenced input: peripheral blood. The receptors derive from a woman aged 80 or older with acute or convalescent COVID-19.

The J gene is TRBJ1-1, the V gene TRBV11-2; perhaps TRBD1 as D (6 bases). The germline V gene encodes CDR1 SGHAT and CDR2 FQNNGV. Trimming removed 2 bases from V and 1 base from J, with 8 bases in between. The length of the CDR3 is 14 residues. The chain's CDR3 is CASSLLQGNTEAFF. In DNA, the CDR3 is TGTGCCAGCAGCTTACTACAGGGGAACACTGAAGCTTTCTTT.

A remark on this clone: Other DNA sequences in this sample translate to the same CDR3. This chain joins TRBV2 and TRBJ1-6; no firm D call. V shed 6 bases and J shed 9 bases, with 6 bases lying between them. The CDR3 is 11 residues long. Germline CDR1 is SNHLY and CDR2 is FYNNEI. CDR3 DNA sequence: TGTGCCAGCAGGGCAGGTTCACCCCTCCACTTT. It codes for CASRAGSPLHF.

This clone appeared once. For the CDR3, the DNA is TGTGCCAGCAGCTCTATTTTAGGAGGTGAAGCTTTCTTT. Encoded protein: CASSSILGGEAFF. This chain links TRBV7-9 with TRBJ1-1; D is unresolved. The CDR3 totals 13 residues. With 4 bases removed from V and 7 bases from J, the gap between germline ends came to 13 bases. Germline loops: CDR1 SEHNR, CDR2 FQNEAQ (reference sequence).

This clone was counted between two and nine times. The rearrangement links TRBV30 to TRBJ1-4; TRBD1 matches at 9 bases. The V gene end was trimmed by 5 bases and the J gene end by 8 bases; junction bases not matched to a gene: 15. Germline V gene sequence: CDR1 GTSNPN, CDR2 SVGIG (reference sequence). CDR3 length: 16 residues. DNA for the CDR3: TGTGCCTGGGGGATACCTTTGGGACAGGGATACGAAAAACTGTTTTTT. Amino acid sequence: CAWGIPLGQGYEKLFF.

The chain uses TRBV14 and TRBJ1-6; possibly TRBD1 for D (5 bases). Germline loops: CDR1 SGHDN, CDR2 FVKESK. Between the trimmed V and J ends, which lost 7 bases and 0 bases, there was a span of 16 bases. The CDR3 is made up of 17 amino acids. CDR3 amino acids: CASTRQHLSSYNSPLHF. The CDR3 coding sequence is TGTGCCAGCACCCGACAGCACTTAAGCTCCTATAATTCACCCCTCCACTTT.

The chain uses TRBV11-2 and TRBJ1-2, with 9 bases matching TRBD1. Germline CDR1 is SGHAT and CDR2 is FQNNGV. The CDR3 is 16 residues long. Unmatched junction bases numbered 5, after V lost 3 bases and J lost 0 bases. The CDR3 DNA reads TGTGCCAGCAGCTTTGGACAGGGGACAGCTAACTATGGCTACACCTTC. Amino acid sequence: CASSFGQGTANYGYTF.

The rearrangement joins TRBV19 to TRBJ1-2; 7 bases agree with TRBD1. The CDR3 runs 14 residues. With V trimmed by 3 bases and J by 1 base, 2 bases remained unmatched. Germline CDR1 is LNHDA and CDR2 is SQIVND (reference sequence). The CDR3 protein is CASSIQGVNYGYTF. For the CDR3, the DNA is TGTGCCAGTAGTATCCAGGGGGTTAACTATGGCTACACCTTC.

The gene calls are TRBV5-1 and TRBJ2-1; D perhaps matches TRBD2 (5 bases). Trimming removed 4 bases from V and 7 bases from J, with 12 bases in between. Germline V lookup: CDR1 SGHRS, CDR2 YFSETQ. The CDR3 runs 13 residues. The CDR3 sequence: CASSIRGGNEQFF. For the CDR3, the DNA is TGCGCCAGCAGCATCCGAGGCGGGAATGAGCAGTTCTTC.

V usage is TRBV5-4 and J usage is TRBJ2-7, with TRBD1 matching over 10 bases. Germline V gene data show CDR1 as SGHNT and CDR2 as YYREEE (reference sequence). V dropped 2 bases and J dropped 5; count of bases not matched to a gene: 4. CDR3 length: 14 amino acids. The CDR3 bases are TGTGCCAGCAGCTTCGGACAGGGGGAAAACGAGCAGTACTTC. Translation: CASSFGQGENEQYF.

The CDR3 nucleotides are TGTGCCAGCAGCGGTCGACAGGGGGCGCGGACTGAAGCTTTCTTT. This translates into CASSGRQGARTEAFF. The genes are TRBV9 and TRBJ1-1; 10 bases match TRBD1. V lost 3 bases to trimming and J lost 5 bases; unmatched junction nucleotides: 7. CDR1 and CDR2 (germline): SGDLS, YYNGEE. The CDR3 totals 15 residues.

V gene TRBV12-3 or TRBV12-4 combines with J gene TRBJ2-5; possible D gene TRBD1, 5 bases. This CDR3 is 13 amino acids long. V was pared by 6 bases and J by 0 bases, with 8 bases between. The CDR3 bases are TGTGCCAGCAGCCTGGACAACCAAGAGACCCAGTACTTC. This gives the protein CASSLDNQETQYF.

The sample holds a few counts of this clone. The gene calls are TRBV10-3 and TRBJ2-2, with 14 positions matching TRBD2. The ends lost 10 bases at V and 7 bases at J; junction bases unmatched: 11. Germline CDR1 reads ENHRY; CDR2 reads SYGVKD. This CDR3 spans 16 amino acids. The CDR3 DNA sequence: TGTGCCACCAAAGGGACTAGCGGGAGAGGCGGCGGGGAGCTGTTTTTT. Translated, it gives CATKGTSGRGGGELFF.

The chain has TRBV9 and TRBJ2-7, with D hard to call. V gave up 0 bases and J gave up 0 bases, with 7 bases separating them. Germline V gene data show CDR1 as SGDLS and CDR2 as YYNGEE. This CDR3 has 14 amino acids. CDR3 coding DNA: TGTGCCAGCAGCGTAGGAGACTCCTCCTACGAGCAGTACTTC. This codes for CASSVGDSSYEQYF. Full variable domain (rest looked up from reference TRBV9 and TRBJ2-7): DSGVTQTPKHLITATGQRVTLRCSPRSGDLSVYWYQQSLDQGLQFLIQYYNGEERAKGNILERFSAQQFPDLHSELNLSSLELGDSALYFCASSVGDSSYEQYFGPGTRLTVT.

This rearrangement joins TRBV6-6 to TRBJ2-3; the match to TRBD2 covers 11 bases. CDR1 and CDR2 (germline): MNHNY, SVGAGI (reference sequence). CDR3 length: 15 residues. Trimming took 2 bases from V and 3 from J; bases not matched to a gene: 1. The CDR3 is CASSYTSGRTDTQYF. In DNA, the CDR3 is TGTGCCAGCAGTTACACTAGCGGGAGAACAGATACGCAGTATTTT.

This clone appeared a single time. A junction end diverges from the germline sequence, so it may reflect a read error. The chain employs TRBV6-2 or TRBV6-3 and TRBJ2-7; maybe TRBD1 (6 bases). This CDR3 is 12 amino acids long. Germline V CDR1 and CDR2: MNHEY, SVGEGT. CDR3 in amino acids: CASSYSRNREHF. DNA for the CDR3: TGTGCCAGCAGTTACTCAAGGAACAGGGAGCACTTC.

This clone was counted between two and nine times. The chain uses TRBV12-5 and TRBJ1-3; D is unresolved. The germline V and J ends were trimmed by 7 bases and 0 bases, with 10 bases remaining between them. CDR3 length equals 14 residues. The germline gives CDR1 LGHNT, CDR2 FRNRAP. The CDR3 reads CASVNAYSGNTIYF. CDR3 nucleotides: TGTGCTAGTGTGAACGCCTACTCTGGAAACACCATATATTTT.

In its sample, this clone was seen once. This chain joins TRBV24-1 and TRBJ2-5; 8 nucleotides align to TRBD1. This CDR3 has 15 residues. With V trimmed by 3 bases and J by 5 bases, 7 bases remained unmatched. Germline CDR1 is KGHDR and CDR2 is SFDVKD. CDR3 in DNA: TGTGCCACCAGTGATCGACAGGGGTCAGGGGAGACCCAGTACTTC. Its protein is CATSDRQGSGETQYF.

The V and J genes are TRBV9 and TRBJ1-2; possible D gene TRBD1, 6 bases. In germline, CDR1 is SGDLS, CDR2 YYNGEE. CDR3 size: 12 residues. V lost 6 bases to trimming and J lost 5 bases, with 11 bases between them. CDR3 in amino acids: CASKGGGYGYTF. The CDR3 coding sequence is TGTGCCAGCAAGGGAGGGGGGTATGGCTACACCTTC.

This rearrangement joins TRBV10-3 to TRBJ2-1; 12 nucleotides match TRBD2. Germline-derived CDR1 and CDR2 are ENHRY and SYGVKD. With V trimmed by 4 bases and J by 8 bases, 9 bases remained unmatched. This CDR3 is 16 amino acids long. CDR3 sequence (DNA): TGTGCCATCAGTGGGACTAGCGGGACTCAAATAGATGAGCAGTTCTTC. Protein sequence: CAISGTSGTQIDEQFF.

This clone has just one count. The chain is built from TRBV6-5 and TRBJ2-7; D perhaps matches TRBD2 (5 bases). Per the germline V gene, CDR1 is MNHEY and CDR2 is SVGAGI. The length of the CDR3 is 11 residues. Trimming removed 8 bases from V and 12 bases from J, with 17 bases in between. The CDR3 sequence is CASVTRVSAYF. CDR3 in DNA: TGTGCCAGCGTAACGAGGGTCTCGGCGTACTTC.

The chain is built from TRBV10-3 and TRBJ1-5; 12 bases line up with TRBD1. The CDR3 consists of 17 residues. Trimming cost V 1 base and J 7 bases; bases outside gene matches: 8. Germline-derived CDR1 and CDR2 are ENHRY and SYGVKD. The CDR3 DNA reads TGTGCCATCAGTGAGTTCGGGACAGGGGGCTTAGTACAGCCCCAGCATTTT. This encodes CAISEFGTGGLVQPQHF.

A single count supports this clone. V and J are TRBV4-3 and TRBJ2-7, with TRBD2 matching over 8 bases. CDR1 is LGHNA, CDR2 YSLEER, per germline. This CDR3 contains 15 residues. J was trimmed by 4 bases and V by 0 bases; bases with no gene match: 5. CDR3 residues: CASSQDTGGRYEQYF. The CDR3 DNA sequence: TGCGCCAGCAGCCAAGATACGGGGGGGAGGTACGAGCAGTACTTC.

The chain couples TRBV9 to TRBJ1-1; 7 bases are shared with TRBD1. CDR1 and CDR2 from the germline V gene are SGDLS and YYNGEE. J gave up 4 bases and V 5 bases, and 8 bases lay outside the gene matches. The CDR3 loop spans 14 amino acids. CDR3 region: CASRALTGITEAFF. CDR3 DNA: TGTGCCAGCAGAGCCCTGACAGGGATCACTGAAGCTTTCTTT. Full variable domain (outside the CDR3, taken from reference TRBV9 and TRBJ1-1): DSGVTQTPKHLITATGQRVTLRCSPRSGDLSVYWYQQSLDQGLQFLIQYYNGEERAKGNILERFSAQQFPDLHSELNLSSLELGDSALYFCASRALTGITEAFFGQGTRLTVV.

The CDR3 coding sequence is TGTGCCAGCAGCCCCGACCTAGACAGTCACTACGAGCAGTACTTC. Translated, it gives CASSPDLDSHYEQYF. The chain recombines TRBV5-4 with TRBJ2-7, with a tentative D call TRBD1 (5 bases). Germline loops: CDR1 SGHNT, CDR2 YYREEE (reference sequence). This CDR3 has 15 residues. V lost 4 bases to trimming and J lost 3 bases, with 17 bases between them.

V usage is TRBV2 and J usage is TRBJ2-7; TRBD2 is a possible D gene (6 bases). V lost 7 bases and J 3 bases, leaving 16 bases between the germline ends. Germline V CDR1 and CDR2: SNHLY, FYNNEI. The CDR3 is 14 residues long. The CDR3 sequence is CASIGGYSSYEQYF. The DNA for the CDR3 is TGTGCCAGCATAGGAGGGTATAGTAGCTACGAGCAGTACTTC.

V usage is TRBV19 and J usage is TRBJ2-1; TRBD1 agrees at 9 bases. CDR3 size: 15 residues. Germline V gene lookup returns CDR1 LNHDA and CDR2 SQIVND (reference sequence). V gave up 4 bases and J gave up 7 bases; unmatched junction bases: 8. DNA for the CDR3: TGTGCCAGTAGTACCTACAGGGGGCGTTATAATGAGCAGTTCTTC. Its protein is CASSTYRGRYNEQFF.

The genes are TRBV18 and TRBJ2-7, with 9 positions matching TRBD2. Germline V lookup: CDR1 KGHSH, CDR2 LQKENI. The CDR3 has 14 residues. With V trimmed by 6 bases and J by 3 bases, 6 bases remained unmatched. Here the CDR3 reads CASSRSGRFYEQYF. The CDR3 DNA reads TGTGCCAGCTCCCGGAGCGGGAGGTTCTACGAGCAGTACTTC.

This clone has only a few counts. The genes are TRBV9 and TRBJ1-6, with D possibly TRBD1 on 6 matching bases. The germline V gene has CDR1 SGDLS and CDR2 YYNGEE. The CDR3 contains 16 residues. Trimming pared 1 base from V and 8 bases from J, leaving 16 bases between. As DNA, the CDR3 is TGTGCCAGCAGCGTATCCCCGGACAGAGCTGATTCACCCCTCCACTTT. It translates to CASSVSPDRADSPLHF.

CDR3 nucleotide sequence: TGTGCCAGCAGTTTTGGAGGGACAGGGTCGATTGAAGGCTACACCTTC. It encodes CASSFGGTGSIEGYTF. The chain has TRBV7-2 and TRBJ1-2, with TRBD1 matching over 9 bases. Unmatched junction bases numbered 16, after V lost 6 bases and J lost 8 bases. Germline CDR1 reads SGHTA; CDR2 reads FQGNSA. This CDR3 spans 16 amino acids.